The present T cell receptor beta chain was sequenced within a study of molecular identifiers for immune sequencing clone quantification. There are a few counts of this clonotype. Libraries of naive CD8 cells were prepared from roughly 18,000 to 920,000 sorted cells using 10%, 30% or 50% RNA. TCRdb processed the PCR reads anew with MiXCR; each CDR3 protein has one entry. The data hold about 320,000 distinct CDR3 sequences, with about 21% observed a single time. The CDR3 has 14 residues. V was shortened by 6 bases and J by 5 bases, with 16 bases between the two germline ends. Sequenced input: naive CD8+ T cells from blood, with Jurkat cell RNA spiked in. The subset: FACS-sorted CD8+CD4-CCR7+CD45RA+ naive T cells. The chain has TRBV12-3 or TRBV12-4 and TRBJ2-5; D perhaps matches TRBD1 (6 bases). The TCR was taken from a human donor in good health. Some libraries in this study had Jurkat cell RNA spiked in. CDR3 sequence: CASSSATGLETQYF. The CDR3 nucleotides are TGTGCCAGCAGCTCAGCTACAGGGCTGGAGACCCAGTACTTC.